This entry lists 9 T cell receptor beta chains sequenced from one sample in a study of tumor-infiltrating lymphocytes in primary liver carcinoma. RNA was extracted from whole blood without cell sorting, alongside germline DNA. The researchers produced TCR beta cDNA from around 500 ng total RNA with a constant-region primer. Library construction for TCR beta comprised three nested multiplex PCR rounds performed with slightly modified ARM-PCR. It was with TRBV1-TRBV30 forward primers and a C-beta reverse primer that the first two PCR rounds were run, at about 10 cycles each. Each CDR3 protein is one row after TCRdb ran MiXCR on the multiplex PCR reads. Of a few hundred thousand distinct CDR3 sequences in the sample, about three fifths are singletons; the top ten hold approximately 17%. Sequences were obtained from peripheral blood. Receptors originate from a woman between 25 and 40 years old with primary liver carcinoma and hepatitis B virus infection.

Comments on this clonotype: A junction end diverges from the germline sequence, so it may reflect a read error. The chain employs TRBV12-3 or TRBV12-4 and TRBJ2-1; D is perhaps TRBD2 (6 bases). The CDR3 length is 11 residues. The DNA of the CDR3 is TGTGCCAACAGTCCGGGAGTAGAACAGTTCTTC. Protein product: CANSPGVEQFF.

This clonotype was observed at least ten times. The chain uses TRBV29-1 and TRBJ2-4, with 8 bases aligning to TRBD2. The CDR3 loop spans 14 amino acids. Looked up from germline, CDR1 is SQVTM and CDR2 is ANQGSEA. The junction had 6 bases not matched to a gene; V was cut back by 4 bases and J by 4 bases. CDR3 sequence reads: CSVAPTSGKNIQYF. CDR3 in DNA: TGCAGCGTTGCGCCCACTAGCGGTAAAAACATTCAGTACTTC.

A remark on this clonotype: At one end, the junction sequence differs from germline, possibly due to a read error. The gene calls are TRBV11-2 and TRBJ2-1, with D possibly TRBD2 on 6 matching bases. The CDR3 spans 16 residues. Germline CDR1 SGHAT, CDR2 FQNNGV. CDR3 sequence (DNA): TGTACCAGCAGCTTAAGCCTGGACGGGAGCCACGATGAGCAGTTCTTC. Its translation is CTSSLSLDGSHDEQFF.

With regard to this clonotype: Possible read error: a much larger clone is one base away. No conserved phenylalanine or tryptophan is present at the end of the CDR3, so a read error is the likely explanation. The chain uses TRBV6-5 and TRBJ1-5; 8 nucleotides align to TRBD1. The germline CDR1 and CDR2 sequences are MNHEY and SVGAGI. Losses at the gene ends were 6 bases for V and 5 bases for J; bases not matched to a gene: 3. This CDR3 comprises 13 residues. This chain's CDR3 is CASRSTGDQPQHL. Written as DNA, the CDR3 is TGTGCCAGCAGGTCGACAGGGGATCAGCCCCAGCATTTG.

This clonotype showed up just once. The rearrangement uses TRBV7-9 and TRBJ1-3; D may be TRBD1 (6 bases). V lost 4 bases and J 4 bases, leaving 14 bases between the germline ends. There are 15 residues in the CDR3. Germline CDR1 reads SEHNR; CDR2 reads FQNEAQ (reference sequence). CDR3 region: CASSSGALRGNTIYF. The CDR3 DNA reads TGTGCCAGCAGCTCAGGGGCTCTGCGGGGAAACACCATATATTTT.

This clonotype was counted a few times. The chain uses TRBV5-1 and TRBJ1-2, with D tentatively TRBD1 (6 bases). This CDR3 region has 14 residues. V dropped 3 bases and J dropped 4 bases, with 13 bases sitting between them. Germline V gene sequence: CDR1 SGHRS, CDR2 YFSETQ. The chain's CDR3 is CASSSETGSYGYTF. The CDR3 DNA reads TGCGCCAGCAGCTCAGAGACAGGTAGCTATGGCTACACCTTC.

The rearrangement links TRBV5-6 to TRBJ2-7; D possibly matches TRBD1 or TRBD2 (6 bases each). V was trimmed by 1 base and J by 1 base, leaving 12 bases between them. The CDR3 has 15 amino acids. The germline gives CDR1 SGHDT, CDR2 YYEEEE. Here the CDR3 reads CASSLRGVKSYEQYF. CDR3 nucleotides: TGTGCCAGCAGCTTGAGGGGGGTTAAGTCCTACGAGCAGTACTTC.

The gene calls are TRBV4-3 and TRBJ2-1; D unresolved. The ends were cut back, 0 bases at V and 1 base at J, with 7 bases in the middle. Germline CDR1 is LGHNA and CDR2 is YSLEER. The CDR3 spans 15 residues. CDR3 in amino acids: CASSQDRRSYNEQFF. DNA for the CDR3: TGCGCCAGCAGCCAAGACAGGAGATCCTACAATGAGCAGTTCTTC.

The chain uses TRBV5-1 and TRBJ2-2, with unresolved D. CDR3 length equals 13 residues. Per the germline V gene, CDR1 is SGHRS and CDR2 is YFSETQ. Trimming pared 2 bases from V and 8 bases from J, leaving 10 bases between. CDR3 residues: CASSFEAVGELFF. CDR3 DNA: TGCGCCAGCAGCTTTGAGGCCGTTGGGGAGCTGTTTTTT.